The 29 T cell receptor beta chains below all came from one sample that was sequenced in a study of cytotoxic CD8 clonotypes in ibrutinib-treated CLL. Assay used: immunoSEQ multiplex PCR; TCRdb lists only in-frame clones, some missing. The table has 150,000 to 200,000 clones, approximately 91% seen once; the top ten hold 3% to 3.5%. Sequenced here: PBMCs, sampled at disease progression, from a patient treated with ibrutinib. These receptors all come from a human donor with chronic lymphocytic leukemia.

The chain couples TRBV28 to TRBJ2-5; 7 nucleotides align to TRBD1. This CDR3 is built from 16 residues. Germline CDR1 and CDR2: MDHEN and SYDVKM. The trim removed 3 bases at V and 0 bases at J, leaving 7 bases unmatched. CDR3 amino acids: CASSFSGQADQETQYF. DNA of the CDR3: TGTGCCAGCAGTTTCTCCGGACAGGCAGACCAAGAGACCCAGTACTTC.

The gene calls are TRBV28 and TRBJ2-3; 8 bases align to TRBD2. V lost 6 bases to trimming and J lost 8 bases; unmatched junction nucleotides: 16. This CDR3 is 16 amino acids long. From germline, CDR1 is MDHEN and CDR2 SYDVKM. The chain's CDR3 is CASSPKASGWVGTQYF. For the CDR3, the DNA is TGTGCCAGCAGCCCGAAGGCTAGCGGGTGGGTGGGTACGCAGTATTTT. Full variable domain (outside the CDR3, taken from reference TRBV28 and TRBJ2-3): DVKVTQSSRYLVKRTGEKVFLECVQDMDHENMFWYRQDPGLGLRLIYFSYDVKMKEKGDIPEGYSVSREKKERFSLILESASTNQTSMYLCASSPKASGWVGTQYFGPGTRLTVL.

This chain's CDR3 is CASSLPFSGTYEQYF. In nucleotides, the CDR3 is TGTGCCAGCAGCTTGCCGTTTAGCGGGACCTACGAGCAGTACTTC. The gene calls are TRBV5-4 and TRBJ2-7; 8 bases line up with TRBD2. CDR1 SGHNT and CDR2 YYREEE come from the germline V gene (reference sequence). CDR3 length: 15 amino acids. With V trimmed by 1 base and J by 2 bases, 5 bases remained unmatched. Together with reference TRBV5-4 and TRBJ2-7, the CDR3 gives the full variable domain: ETGVTQSPTHLIKTRGQQVTLRCSSQSGHNTVSWYQQALGQGPQFIFQYYREEENGRGNFPPRFSGLQFPNYSSELNVNALELDDSALYLCASSLPFSGTYEQYFGPGTRLTVT.

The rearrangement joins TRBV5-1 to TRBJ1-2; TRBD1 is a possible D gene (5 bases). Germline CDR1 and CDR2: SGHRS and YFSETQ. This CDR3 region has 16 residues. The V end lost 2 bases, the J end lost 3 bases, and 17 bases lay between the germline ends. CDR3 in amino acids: CASSFDPAGSYYGYTF. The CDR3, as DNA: TGCGCCAGCAGCTTCGATCCTGCAGGGAGTTACTATGGCTACACCTTC.

CDR3 residues: CASSLGSSGANVLTF. The CDR3 nucleotides are TGTGCCAGCAGTTTAGGAAGCTCTGGGGCCAACGTCCTGACTTTC. V gene TRBV27 combines with J gene TRBJ2-6, with D uncertain. The V and J ends lost 2 bases and 0 bases respectively, with 5 bases between them. Germline lookup yields CDR1 MNHEY and CDR2 SMNVEV (reference sequence). The CDR3 covers 15 residues.

CDR3 nucleotides: TGTGCCAGCTCACCACTGGGCGGCATTACTAACTATGGCTACACCTTC. This gives the protein CASSPLGGITNYGYTF. The chain uses TRBV18 and TRBJ1-2; D unclear. This CDR3 spans 16 amino acids. Germline loops: CDR1 KGHSH, CDR2 LQKENI. The germline V and J ends were trimmed by 1 base and 0 bases, with 12 bases remaining between them.

DNA for the CDR3: TGTGCCAGCAGTGAGGGACAGGACTATGGCTACACCTTC. Translation: CASSEGQDYGYTF. This chain links TRBV9 with TRBJ1-2; 8 positions match TRBD1. This CDR3 is built from 13 residues. Germline CDR1 and CDR2: SGDLS and YYNGEE. V lost 5 bases to trimming and J lost 3 bases; unmatched junction nucleotides: 3.

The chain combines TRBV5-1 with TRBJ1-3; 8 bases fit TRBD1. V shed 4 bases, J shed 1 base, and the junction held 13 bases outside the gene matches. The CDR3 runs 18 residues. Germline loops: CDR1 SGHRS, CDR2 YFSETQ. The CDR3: CASSTRDRSLGSGNTIYF. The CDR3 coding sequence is TGCGCCAGCAGCACCCGGGACAGGAGCCTTGGGTCTGGAAACACCATATATTTT.

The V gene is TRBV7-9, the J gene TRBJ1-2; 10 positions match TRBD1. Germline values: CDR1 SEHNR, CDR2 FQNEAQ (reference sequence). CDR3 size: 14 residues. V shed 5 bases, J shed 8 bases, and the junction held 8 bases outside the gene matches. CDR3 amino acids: CASSRPRDRGGYTF. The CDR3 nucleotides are TGTGCCAGCAGCCGCCCCAGGGACAGGGGAGGCTACACCTTC.

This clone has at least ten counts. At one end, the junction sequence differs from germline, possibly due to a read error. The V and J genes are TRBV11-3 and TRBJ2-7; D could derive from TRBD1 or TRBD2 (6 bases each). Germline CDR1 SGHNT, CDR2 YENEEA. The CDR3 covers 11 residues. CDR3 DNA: TGTGCCAGCAGCTTAAGGGGGGAGTCCTCCTTC. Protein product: CASSLRGESSF.

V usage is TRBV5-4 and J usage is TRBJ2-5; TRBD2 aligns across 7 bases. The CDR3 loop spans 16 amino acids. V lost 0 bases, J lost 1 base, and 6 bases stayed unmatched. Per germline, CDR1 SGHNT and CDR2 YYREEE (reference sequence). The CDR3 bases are TGTGCCAGCAGCTTGGCGGGAGGCCCCTTCCAAGAGACCCAGTACTTC. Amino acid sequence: CASSLAGGPFQETQYF.

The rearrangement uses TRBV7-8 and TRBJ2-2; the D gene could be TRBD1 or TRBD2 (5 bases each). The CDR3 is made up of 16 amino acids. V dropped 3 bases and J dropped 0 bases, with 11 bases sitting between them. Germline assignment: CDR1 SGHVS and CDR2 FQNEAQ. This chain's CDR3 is CASSFRESPNTGELFF. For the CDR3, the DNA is TGTGCCAGCAGCTTCAGGGAGAGTCCGAACACCGGGGAGCTGTTTTTT.

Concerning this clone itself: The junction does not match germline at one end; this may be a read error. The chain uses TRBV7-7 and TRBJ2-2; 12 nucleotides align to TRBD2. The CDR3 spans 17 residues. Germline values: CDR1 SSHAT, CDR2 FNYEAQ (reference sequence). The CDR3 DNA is TGTGCTAGCAGCCGCGGACTAGCGGGGATGAACACCGGGGAGCTGTTTTTT. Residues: CASSRGLAGMNTGELFF.

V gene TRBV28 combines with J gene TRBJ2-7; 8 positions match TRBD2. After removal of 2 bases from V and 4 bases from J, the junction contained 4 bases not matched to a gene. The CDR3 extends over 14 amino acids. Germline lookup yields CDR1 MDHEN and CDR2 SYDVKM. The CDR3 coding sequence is TGTGCCAGCAGTTTAGCGGGAGGTACGTACGAGCAGTACTTC. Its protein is CASSLAGGTYEQYF.

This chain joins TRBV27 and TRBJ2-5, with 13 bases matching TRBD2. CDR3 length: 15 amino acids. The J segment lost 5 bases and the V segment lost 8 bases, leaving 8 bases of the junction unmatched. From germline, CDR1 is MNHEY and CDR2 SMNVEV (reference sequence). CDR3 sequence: CASGPGLAGRETQYF. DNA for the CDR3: TGTGCCAGCGGACCGGGACTAGCGGGACGGGAGACCCAGTACTTC.

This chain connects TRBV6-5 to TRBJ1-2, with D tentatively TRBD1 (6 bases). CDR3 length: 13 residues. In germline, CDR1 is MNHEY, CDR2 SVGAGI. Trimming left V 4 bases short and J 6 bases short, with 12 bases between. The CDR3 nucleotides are TGTGCCAGCAGTTCACAGGGTTTAGATGGCTACACCTTC. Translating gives CASSSQGLDGYTF.

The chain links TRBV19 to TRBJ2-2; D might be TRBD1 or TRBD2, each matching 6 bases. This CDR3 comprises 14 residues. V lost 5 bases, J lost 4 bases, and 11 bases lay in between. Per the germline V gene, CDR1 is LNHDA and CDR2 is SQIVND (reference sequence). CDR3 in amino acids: CASSARGGTGELFF. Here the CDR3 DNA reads TGTGCCAGTAGTGCCAGGGGAGGCACCGGGGAGCTGTTTTTT.

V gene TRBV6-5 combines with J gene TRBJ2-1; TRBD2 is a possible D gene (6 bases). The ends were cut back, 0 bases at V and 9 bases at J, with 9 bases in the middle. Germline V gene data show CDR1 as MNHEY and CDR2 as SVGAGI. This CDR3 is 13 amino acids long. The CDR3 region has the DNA TGTGCCAGCAGTTACTCTAAGGAGGGTGAGCAGTTCTTC. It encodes CASSYSKEGEQFF.

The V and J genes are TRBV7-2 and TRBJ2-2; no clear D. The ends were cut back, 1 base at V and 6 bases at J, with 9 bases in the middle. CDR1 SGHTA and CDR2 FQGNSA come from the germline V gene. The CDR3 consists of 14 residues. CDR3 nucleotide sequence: TGTGCCAGCAGCTTAGGCTTGATTCCCGGGGAGCTGTTTTTT. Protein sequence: CASSLGLIPGELFF.

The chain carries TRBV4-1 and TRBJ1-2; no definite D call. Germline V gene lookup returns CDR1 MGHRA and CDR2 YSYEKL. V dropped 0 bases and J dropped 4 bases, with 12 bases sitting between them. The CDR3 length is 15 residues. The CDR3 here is CASSQDRHFGYGYTF. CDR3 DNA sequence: TGCGCCAGCAGCCAAGATAGGCACTTTGGCTATGGCTACACCTTC.

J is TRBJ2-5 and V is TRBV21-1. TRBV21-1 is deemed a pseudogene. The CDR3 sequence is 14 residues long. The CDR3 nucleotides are TGTGCCAGCAGCACCTGGACCGGGCGGGAGACCCAGTACTTC. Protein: CASSTWTGRETQYF.

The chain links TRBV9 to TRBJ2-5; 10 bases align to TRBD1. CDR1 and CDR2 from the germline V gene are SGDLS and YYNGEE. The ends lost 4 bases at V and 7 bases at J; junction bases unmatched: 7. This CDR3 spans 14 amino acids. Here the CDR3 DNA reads TGTGCCAGCAGCCCGACAGGGGGCATGGTGACCCAGTACTTC. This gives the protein CASSPTGGMVTQYF.

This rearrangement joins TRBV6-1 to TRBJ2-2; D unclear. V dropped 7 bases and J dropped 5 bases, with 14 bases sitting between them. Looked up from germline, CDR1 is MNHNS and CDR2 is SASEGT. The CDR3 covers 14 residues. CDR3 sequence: CASNPTVGTGELFF. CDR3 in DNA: TGTGCCAGCAACCCCACGGTCGGGACCGGGGAGCTGTTTTTT.

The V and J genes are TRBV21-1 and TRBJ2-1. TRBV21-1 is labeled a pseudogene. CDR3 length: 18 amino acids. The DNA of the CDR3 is TGTGCCAGCAGCAAAGATGTATTCGGACCGACCGCCTACAATGAGCAGTTCTTC. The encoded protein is CASSKDVFGPTAYNEQFF.

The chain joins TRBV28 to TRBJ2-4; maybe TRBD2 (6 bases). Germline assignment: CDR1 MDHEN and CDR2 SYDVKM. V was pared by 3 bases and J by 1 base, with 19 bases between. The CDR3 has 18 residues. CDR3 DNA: TGTGCCAGCAGTTTGGGATTGACAGTCGCGGGGGCCAAAAACATTCAGTACTTC. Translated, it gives CASSLGLTVAGAKNIQYF. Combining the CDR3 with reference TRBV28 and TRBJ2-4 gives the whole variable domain DVKVTQSSRYLVKRTGEKVFLECVQDMDHENMFWYRQDPGLGLRLIYFSYDVKMKEKGDIPEGYSVSREKKERFSLILESASTNQTSMYLCASSLGLTVAGAKNIQYFGAGTRLSVL.

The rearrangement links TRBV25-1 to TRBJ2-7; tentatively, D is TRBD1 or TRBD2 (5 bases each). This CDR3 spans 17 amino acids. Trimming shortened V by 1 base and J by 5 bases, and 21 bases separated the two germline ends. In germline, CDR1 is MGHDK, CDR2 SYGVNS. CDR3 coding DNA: TGTGCCAGCAGTGAATCCGCAGGGACGGCGTTCATCGACGAGCAGTACTTC. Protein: CASSESAGTAFIDEQYF.

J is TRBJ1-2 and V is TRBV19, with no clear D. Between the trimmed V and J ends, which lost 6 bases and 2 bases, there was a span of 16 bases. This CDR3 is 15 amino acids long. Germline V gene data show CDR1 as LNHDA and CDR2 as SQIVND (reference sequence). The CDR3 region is CASRVVVSRNYGYTF. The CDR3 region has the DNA TGTGCCAGTAGGGTCGTCGTCTCCAGAAACTATGGCTACACCTTC.

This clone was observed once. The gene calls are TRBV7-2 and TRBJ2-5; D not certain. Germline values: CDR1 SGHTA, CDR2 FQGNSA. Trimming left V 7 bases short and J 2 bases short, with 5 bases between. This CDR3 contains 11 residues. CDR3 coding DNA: TGTGCCAGCAATGAGCAAGAGACCCAGTACTTC. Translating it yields CASNEQETQYF.

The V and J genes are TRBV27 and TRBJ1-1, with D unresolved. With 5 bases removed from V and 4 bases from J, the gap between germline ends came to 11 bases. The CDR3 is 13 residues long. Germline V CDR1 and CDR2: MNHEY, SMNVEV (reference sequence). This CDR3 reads CASSRGVSTEAFF. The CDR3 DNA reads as TGTGCCAGCAGTCGGGGAGTAAGCACTGAAGCTTTCTTT.